The T cell receptor (beta chain) under discussion was sequenced for a study of sequential checkpoint blockade in melanoma. This CDR3 region has 14 residues. Trimming stripped 5 bases from V and 4 bases from J, with 15 bases between. Germline lookup yields CDR1 SEHNR and CDR2 FQNEAQ (reference sequence). Treatment defined: randomized to nivolumab then ipilimumab (arm A) or the reverse (arm B). Sequencing used immunoSEQ multiplex PCR; TCRdb keeps in-frame clones, though not all of them. In the table there are approximately 7,700 clones, 60% of which are singletons. The TCR originated in a human donor with melanoma. V usage is TRBV7-9 and J usage is TRBJ2-7; D call uncertain. The source material was CD8+ T cells sorted from blood (inferred from file names), sampled from a patient given nivolumab and ipilimumab in sequence. CDR3 amino acids: CASSPGLSPYEQYF. CDR3 nucleotides: TGTGCCAGCAGCCCAGGCCTTTCCCCATACGAGCAGTACTTC.